A single sample gave rise to the 22 T cell receptor beta chains below, sequenced in a study of blood T cell repertoires in COVID-19. Sequenced by immunoSEQ multiplex PCR; TCRdb stores in-frame clones only, minus some. In the table there are about 160,000 clones, over 70% of which are singletons. Material: peripheral blood. The receptors were sampled from a woman aged 80 or over with active or convalescent COVID-19.

This chain joins TRBV12-3 or TRBV12-4 and TRBJ1-2, with TRBD1 matching 7 bases. CDR3 length: 13 residues. V lost 5 bases and J lost 3; bases outside the gene matches: 3. The CDR3 sequence is CASSEGQYYGYTF. The CDR3 bases are TGTGCCAGCAGTGAGGGACAGTACTATGGCTACACCTTC.

This clone was detected a few times. This chain joins TRBV11-2 and TRBJ1-1, with D unclear. Between the trimmed V and J ends, which lost 4 bases and 6 bases, there was a span of 15 bases. The germline CDR1 and CDR2 sequences are SGHAT and FQNNGV. This CDR3 has 14 residues. CDR3 in amino acids: CASSSTYGRAEAFF. In DNA form, the CDR3 reads TGTGCCAGCAGCTCAACCTATGGGAGGGCTGAAGCTTTCTTT.

The chain is built from TRBV9 and TRBJ1-2; weak D call: TRBD1 (5 bases). The CDR3 totals 13 residues. The V end lost 0 bases, the J end lost 8 bases, and 11 bases lay between the germline ends. Germline V gene sequence: CDR1 SGDLS, CDR2 YYNGEE. The CDR3 loop is CASSVEAGRGYTF. The CDR3 coding sequence is TGTGCCAGCAGCGTAGAGGCAGGGCGGGGCTACACCTTC.

This sequence joins TRBV5-5 and TRBJ1-5; D possibly corresponds to TRBD1 (5 bases). The CDR3 extends over 14 amino acids. V was cut by 1 base and J by 3 bases, with 8 bases left in between. Germline V gives CDR1 SGHKS, CDR2 YYEKEE (reference sequence). The CDR3 DNA is TGTGCCAGCAGCTTGTGGGGCTACAATCAGCCCCAGCATTTT. Amino acids: CASSLWGYNQPQHF.

This clone was seen just once. The DNA for the CDR3 is TGCGCCAGCAGCCAAGATGACGGTATTCTAGGTCTGGCTTTCTTT. It yields the protein CASSQDDGILGLAFF. The chain joins TRBV4-1 to TRBJ1-1; D is unclear. V gave up 0 bases and J gave up 11 bases, with 19 bases separating them. CDR1 is MGHRA and CDR2 is YSYEKL in the germline V gene. The CDR3 totals 15 residues.

This rearrangement joins TRBV19 to TRBJ1-2, with 7 bases that match TRBD1. Germline V gene data show CDR1 as LNHDA and CDR2 as SQIVND (reference sequence). V was pared by 5 bases and J by 5 bases, with 11 bases of the junction left unmatched. The CDR3 is 15 residues long. CDR3 amino acids: CASSAPDRSPYGYTF. The DNA for the CDR3 is TGTGCCAGTAGTGCCCCGGACAGGTCCCCTTATGGCTACACCTTC.

The rearrangement joins TRBV11-2 to TRBJ1-4; no clear D gene. The CDR3 extends over 15 amino acids. Germline lookup yields CDR1 SGHAT and CDR2 FQNNGV. V shed 1 base and J shed 3 bases, with 9 bases lying between them. The CDR3 DNA follows: TGTGCCAGCAGCTTAGGGGCCGGTTCTAATGAAAAACTGTTTTTT. Translation gives CASSLGAGSNEKLFF.

V is TRBV2 and J is TRBJ2-5, with D perhaps matching TRBD2 (6 bases). The germline CDR1 and CDR2 sequences are SNHLY and FYNNEI. V lost 6 bases to trimming and J lost 7 bases, with 21 bases between them. The CDR3 covers 15 residues. CDR3: CASSETVSGRGTQYF. As DNA, the CDR3 is TGTGCCAGCAGCGAGACCGTCTCCGGGCGGGGGACCCAGTACTTC.

This clone appeared a few times. V gene TRBV23-1 combines with J gene TRBJ1-2; no definite D call. TRBV23-1 is annotated as an ORF whose role is uncertain. The CDR3 has 12 amino acids. The V end was cut by 4 bases, the J end by 8 bases, with 11 bases between. This chain's CDR3 is CASSLRRRGYTF. The CDR3 nucleotides read TGCGCCAGCAGTCTGCGTCGGCGGGGCTACACCTTC.

The chain links TRBV7-9 to TRBJ1-3; D might be TRBD1 (5 bases). Per the germline V gene, CDR1 is SEHNR and CDR2 is FQNEAQ (reference sequence). CDR3 length equals 16 residues. V lost 6 bases and J 4 bases, leaving 19 bases between the germline ends. CDR3 residues: CASSLSRWGEGNTIYF. CDR3 nucleotides: TGTGCCAGCAGTCTTTCGCGGTGGGGGGAAGGAAACACCATATATTTT.

This chain joins TRBV7-2 and TRBJ2-3; 10 bases line up with TRBD1. V lost 5 bases to trimming and J lost 3 bases; unmatched junction nucleotides: 8. The CDR3 is 16 amino acids. CDR1 is SGHTA and CDR2 is FQGNSA in the germline V gene. The CDR3 DNA sequence: TGTGCCAGCAGCATACGACAGGGGGCGCGGACAGATACGCAGTATTTT. This encodes CASSIRQGARTDTQYF.

In its sample, this clone was seen a few times. The chain links TRBV12-5 to TRBJ2-2; 7 positions agree with TRBD2. With V trimmed by 0 bases and J by 7 bases, 5 bases remained unmatched. The CDR3 contains 15 residues. Per the germline V gene, CDR1 is LGHNT and CDR2 is FRNRAP. CDR3 coding DNA: TGTGCTAGTGGTTTGGTAGCGGGAAAGGGCGGGGAGCTGTTTTTT. Amino acid sequence: CASGLVAGKGGELFF.

This rearrangement joins TRBV11-3 to TRBJ2-1, with 11 nucleotides matching TRBD2. The germline gives CDR1 SGHNT, CDR2 YENEEA. The CDR3 loop spans 16 amino acids. Losses at the gene ends were 1 base for V and 4 bases for J; bases not matched to a gene: 3. CDR3 coding DNA: TGTGCCAGCAGCTTAGGTCCTAGCGGGGGGTACAATGAGCAGTTCTTC. Translated, it gives CASSLGPSGGYNEQFF.

The chain combines TRBV12-3 or TRBV12-4 with TRBJ1-5; a possible D gene is TRBD1 (5 bases). The V and J ends lost 7 bases and 3 bases respectively, with 10 bases between them. This CDR3 is built from 13 residues. CDR3 nucleotide sequence: TGTGCCAGCATGCGGGGGTTCAATCAGCCCCAGCATTTT. It translates to CASMRGFNQPQHF.

The chain joins TRBV12-5 to TRBJ1-1, with TRBD1 identical over 7 bases. The CDR3 contains 14 residues. Germline V gene lookup returns CDR1 LGHNT and CDR2 FRNRAP. The V segment lost 5 bases and the J segment 1 base; nucleotides outside the gene matches: 4. The CDR3 protein is CASGPRTGNTEAFF. The CDR3 DNA sequence: TGTGCTAGTGGTCCCAGGACAGGGAACACTGAAGCTTTCTTT.

The CDR3 loop reads CATSDPDSLDEQFF. DNA for the CDR3: TGTGCCACCAGTGATCCTGACAGTTTGGATGAGCAGTTCTTC. The chain recombines TRBV24-1 with TRBJ2-1, with TRBD1 as a possible D gene (5 bases). The V and J ends lost 3 bases and 8 bases respectively, with 13 bases between them. CDR1 is KGHDR, CDR2 SFDVKD, per germline. This CDR3 is 14 amino acids long.

As DNA, the CDR3 is TGTGCCAGCAGCTTTAGACAAAAACTTACCTCTGGGGCCAACGTCCTGACTTTC. Protein: CASSFRQKLTSGANVLTF. This chain links TRBV7-2 with TRBJ2-6; no firm D call. The CDR3 sequence is 18 residues long. CDR1 and CDR2 (germline): SGHTA, FQGNSA. V was shortened by 3 bases and J by 0 bases, with 15 bases between the two germline ends.

The chain joins TRBV10-3 to TRBJ2-7; D is perhaps TRBD1 (7 bases). This CDR3 region has 15 residues. Germline values: CDR1 ENHRY, CDR2 SYGVKD. Trimming removed 3 bases at V and 2 bases at J, with 14 bases between. The CDR3 protein is CAISDAGQQTYEQYF. CDR3 DNA: TGTGCCATCAGTGATGCGGGACAGCAGACCTACGAGCAGTACTTC.

This clone showed up just a few times. The chain uses TRBV24-1 and TRBJ2-3; TRBD2 matches 12 bases. V was pared by 4 bases and J by 5 bases, with 6 bases of the junction left unmatched. The germline V gene encodes CDR1 KGHDR and CDR2 SFDVKD. The CDR3 is 16 amino acids. The CDR3 DNA follows: TGTGCCACCAGTGACATGACTAGCGGGGGACGAGATACGCAGTATTTT. Its protein is CATSDMTSGGRDTQYF.

V gene TRBV18 combines with J gene TRBJ1-5, with 7 nucleotides matching TRBD1. The CDR3 runs to 17 residues. The germline V gene has CDR1 KGHSH and CDR2 LQKENI. Trimming at V came to 2 bases and at J to 0 bases, leaving 7 bases not matched to a gene. CDR3: CASSPSGTAYSNQPQHF. The CDR3 DNA follows: TGTGCCAGCTCACCATCCGGGACAGCTTATAGCAATCAGCCCCAGCATTTT.

The J gene is TRBJ1-1, the V gene TRBV19; the match to TRBD1 covers 11 bases. CDR3 size: 13 residues. CDR1 is LNHDA, CDR2 SQIVND, per germline (reference sequence). Trimming at V came to 5 bases and at J to 6 bases, leaving 2 bases not matched to a gene. Here the CDR3 DNA reads TGTGCCAGTAGTCGGACAGGGGGCTCTGAAGCTTTCTTT. It codes for CASSRTGGSEAFF.

The chain combines TRBV5-1 with TRBJ2-5; possibly TRBD1 for D (6 bases). The ends were cut back, 0 bases at V and 6 bases at J, with 12 bases in the middle. The CDR3 is made up of 14 amino acids. Germline V gives CDR1 SGHRS, CDR2 YFSETQ. CDR3 coding DNA: TGCGCCAGCAGCTTGGGCCAGGGGCTCCAGACCCAGTACTTC. Protein sequence: CASSLGQGLQTQYF.